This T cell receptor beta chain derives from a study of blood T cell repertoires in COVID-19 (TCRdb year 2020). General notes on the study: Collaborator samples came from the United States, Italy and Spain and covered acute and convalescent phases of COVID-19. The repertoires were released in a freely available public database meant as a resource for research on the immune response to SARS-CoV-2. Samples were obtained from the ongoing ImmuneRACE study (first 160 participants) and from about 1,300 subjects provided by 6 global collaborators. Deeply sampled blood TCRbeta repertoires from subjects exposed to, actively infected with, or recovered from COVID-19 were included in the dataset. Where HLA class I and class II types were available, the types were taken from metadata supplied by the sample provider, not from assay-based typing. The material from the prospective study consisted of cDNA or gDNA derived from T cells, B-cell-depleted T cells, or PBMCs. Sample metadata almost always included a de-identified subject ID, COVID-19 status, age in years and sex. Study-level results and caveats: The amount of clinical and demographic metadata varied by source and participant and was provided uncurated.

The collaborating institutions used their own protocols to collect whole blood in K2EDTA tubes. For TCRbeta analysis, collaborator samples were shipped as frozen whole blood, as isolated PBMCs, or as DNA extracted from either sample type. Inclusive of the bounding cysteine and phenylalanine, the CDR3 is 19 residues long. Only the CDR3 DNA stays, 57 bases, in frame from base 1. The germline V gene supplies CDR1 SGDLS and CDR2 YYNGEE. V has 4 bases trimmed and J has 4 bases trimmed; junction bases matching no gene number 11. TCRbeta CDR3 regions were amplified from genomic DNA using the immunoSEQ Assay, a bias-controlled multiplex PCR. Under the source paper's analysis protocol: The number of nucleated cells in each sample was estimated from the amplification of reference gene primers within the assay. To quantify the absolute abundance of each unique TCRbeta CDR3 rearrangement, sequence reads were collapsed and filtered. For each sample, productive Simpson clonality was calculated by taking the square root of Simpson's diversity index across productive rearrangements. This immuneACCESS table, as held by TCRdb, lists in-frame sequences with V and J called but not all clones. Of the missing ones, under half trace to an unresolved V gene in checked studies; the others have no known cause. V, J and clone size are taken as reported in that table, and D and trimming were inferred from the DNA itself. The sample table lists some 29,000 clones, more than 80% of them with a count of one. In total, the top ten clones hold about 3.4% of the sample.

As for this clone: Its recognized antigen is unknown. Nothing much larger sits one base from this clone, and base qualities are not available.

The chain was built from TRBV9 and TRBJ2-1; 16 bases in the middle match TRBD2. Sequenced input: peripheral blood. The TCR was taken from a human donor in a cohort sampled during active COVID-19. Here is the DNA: TGTGCCAGCAGCCCCCACCTTGTGGGACTAGCGGGGGGGTACAATGAGCAGTTCTTC. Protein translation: CASSPHLVGLAGGYNEQFF.